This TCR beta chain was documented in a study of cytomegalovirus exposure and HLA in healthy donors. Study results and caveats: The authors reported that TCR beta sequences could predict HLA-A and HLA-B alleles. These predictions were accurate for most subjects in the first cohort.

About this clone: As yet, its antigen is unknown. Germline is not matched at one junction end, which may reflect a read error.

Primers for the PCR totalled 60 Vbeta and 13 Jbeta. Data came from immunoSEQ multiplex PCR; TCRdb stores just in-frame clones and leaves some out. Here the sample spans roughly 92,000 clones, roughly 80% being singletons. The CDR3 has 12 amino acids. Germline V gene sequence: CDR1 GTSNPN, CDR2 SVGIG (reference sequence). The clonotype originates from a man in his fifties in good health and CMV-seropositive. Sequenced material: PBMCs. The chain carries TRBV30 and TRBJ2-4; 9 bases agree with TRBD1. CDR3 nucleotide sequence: TGTGCCTGGAGGGGGACAGGGAACAGTCAGTACTTC. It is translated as CAWRGTGNSQYF.